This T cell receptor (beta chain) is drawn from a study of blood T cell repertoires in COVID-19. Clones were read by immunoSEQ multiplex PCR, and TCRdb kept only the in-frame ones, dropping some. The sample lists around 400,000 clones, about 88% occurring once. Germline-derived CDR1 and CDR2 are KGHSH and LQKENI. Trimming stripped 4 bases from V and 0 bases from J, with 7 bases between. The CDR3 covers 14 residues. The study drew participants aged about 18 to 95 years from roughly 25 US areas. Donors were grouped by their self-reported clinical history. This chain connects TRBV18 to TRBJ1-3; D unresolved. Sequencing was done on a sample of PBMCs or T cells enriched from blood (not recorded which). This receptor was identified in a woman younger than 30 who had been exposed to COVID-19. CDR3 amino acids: CASSLGSSGNTIYF. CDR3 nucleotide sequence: TGTGCCAGCTCACTGGGCAGCTCTGGAAACACCATATATTTT.